Shown below are 17 T cell receptor beta chains from a single sample sequenced in a study of HIV-infected patients and healthy controls. Whole blood was used without fractionation, so all unsorted peripheral T cells were included. cDNA was made from about 500 ng RNA using alpha and beta constant primers. Using multiplexing indices, alpha and beta chain libraries were generated apart by chain-specific third strand synthesis. A single record per CDR3 protein comes from TCRdb applying MiXCR to the 5' RACE reads. The data contain 12,000 or so distinct CDR3 sequences, under 6.5% of them singletons. The sample consisted of blood. The receptor set was obtained from an adult in good health.

This clonotype is large within its sample. The chain links TRBV20-1 to TRBJ1-1; D unresolved. Trimming took 0 bases from V and 3 from J, leaving 11 bases between them. This CDR3 is 14 amino acids long. The V gene's germline CDR1 is DFQATT and CDR2 SNEGSKA (reference sequence). CDR3 sequence (DNA): TGCAGTGCTAGAGATGGCAGGTCAGACACTGAAGCTTTCTTT. Residues: CSARDGRSDTEAFF.

This clonotype was seen at least ten times. CDR3 protein: CASKAGGSYEQYF. For the CDR3, the DNA is TGTGCCAGTAAGGCGGGGGGATCTTACGAGCAGTACTTC. The genes are TRBV19 and TRBJ2-7; 8 bases are a match to TRBD2. This CDR3 has 13 amino acids. J lost 4 bases, V lost 7 bases, and 6 bases had no gene match. CDR1 and CDR2 (germline): LNHDA, SQIVND (reference sequence).

There are many counts of this clonotype. The rearrangement joins TRBV25-1 to TRBJ1-4, with D perhaps matching TRBD1 (5 bases). The CDR3 spans 14 residues. The germline V gene has CDR1 MGHDK and CDR2 SYGVNS. Trimming stripped 3 bases from V and 3 bases from J, with 8 bases between. The CDR3 spells CASSEAGPNEKLFF. CDR3 nucleotide sequence: TGTGCCAGCAGTGAGGCAGGGCCTAATGAAAAACTGTTTTTT.

This clonotype was seen repeatedly, ten times or more. The chain links TRBV7-2 to TRBJ2-1, with 16 bases aligning to TRBD2. Trimming removed 5 bases from V and 5 bases from J; junction bases left unmatched: 18. Germline V gives CDR1 SGHTA, CDR2 FQGNSA. CDR3 length: 21 amino acids. This CDR3 reads CASSPRGLAGGPRRVNNEQFF. The DNA for the CDR3 is TGTGCCAGCAGCCCCCGGGGACTAGCGGGGGGGCCTCGCCGGGTCAACAATGAGCAGTTCTTC.

This clonotype was recorded at least ten times. The chain joins TRBV5-1 to TRBJ2-5; the match to TRBD2 covers 7 bases. CDR3 length: 14 amino acids. The V and J ends lost 3 bases and 4 bases, in that order; junction bases with no gene match: 6. CDR1 and CDR2 from the germline V gene are SGHRS and YFSETQ. The CDR3 sequence: CASSSSRGTETQYF. CDR3 in DNA: TGCGCCAGCAGCTCTTCGCGGGGGACAGAGACCCAGTACTTC.

This clonotype is medium-sized. The chain uses TRBV5-5 and TRBJ1-3; D is perhaps TRBD1 (5 bases). The CDR3 has 15 amino acids. Deletions cut 3 bases from V and 3 bases from J, with 13 bases between. Germline lookup yields CDR1 SGHKS and CDR2 YYEKEE (reference sequence). CDR3 DNA: TGTGCCAGCAGCTGGGGCCTCCAGGATGGAAACACCATATATTTT. Translating it yields CASSWGLQDGNTIYF.

This clonotype was seen a few times. The genes are TRBV4-2 and TRBJ1-4; tentative D call: TRBD1 (6 bases). Per germline, CDR1 LGHNA and CDR2 YNFKEQ. The CDR3 runs to 13 residues. The V end was cut by 0 bases, the J end by 13 bases, with 12 bases between. The CDR3 DNA reads as TGTGCCAGCAGCCAAGATCCCAGGGGTTCACTGTTTTTT. Its translation: CASSQDPRGSLFF.

This clonotype was counted many times. The genes are TRBV20-1 and TRBJ1-2; D may be TRBD1 (6 bases). This CDR3 is built from 14 residues. Looked up from germline, CDR1 is DFQATT and CDR2 is SNEGSKA (reference sequence). Between the trimmed V and J ends, which lost 4 bases and 8 bases, there was a span of 20 bases. CDR3 sequence reads: CSANPGTISGGYTF. For the CDR3, the DNA is TGCAGTGCTAACCCCGGGACAATAAGTGGGGGCTACACCTTC.

Sample share makes this clonotype medium-sized. The chain combines TRBV6-5 with TRBJ2-7, with TRBD1 matching 7 bases. CDR3 length: 17 amino acids. The V segment lost 6 bases and the J segment 0 bases; nucleotides outside the gene matches: 14. CDR1 MNHEY and CDR2 SVGAGI come from the germline V gene. The CDR3 bases are TGTGCCAGCAGACCTAGGACAGGTGCTATGTACTCCTACGAGCAGTACTTC. Translated: CASRPRTGAMYSYEQYF.

This clonotype has ten or more counts. V gene TRBV5-4 combines with J gene TRBJ2-7, with unresolved D. The CDR3 runs 13 residues. V was clipped by 0 bases and J by 2 bases, with 6 bases between them. CDR1 SGHNT and CDR2 YYREEE come from the germline V gene (reference sequence). The CDR3 loop reads CASSLDRAYEQYF. CDR3 DNA: TGTGCCAGCAGCTTGGACAGAGCCTACGAGCAGTACTTC.

This clonotype was recorded at least ten times. The gene calls are TRBV6-5 and TRBJ1-2; TRBD1 might be the D (5 bases). The germline gives CDR1 MNHEY, CDR2 SVGAGI. The CDR3 has 14 amino acids. V shed 0 bases and J shed 4 bases, with 9 bases lying between them. The CDR3 is CASSYSGDSYGYTF. The DNA for the CDR3 is TGTGCCAGCAGTTACTCGGGAGACAGCTATGGCTACACCTTC.

This clonotype was detected a few times. The chain links TRBV27 to TRBJ2-7; possibly TRBD1 or TRBD2 for D (5 bases each). The CDR3 is made up of 14 amino acids. In germline, CDR1 is MNHEY, CDR2 SMNVEV (reference sequence). The V and J ends lost 5 bases and 3 bases respectively, with 14 bases between them. In DNA, the CDR3 is TGTGCCAGCAGTCCCGGGGACGGACACTACGAGCAGTACTTC. Translation gives CASSPGDGHYEQYF.

This clonotype qualifies as medium-sized. This chain connects TRBV6-5 to TRBJ2-5; D is tentatively TRBD1 or TRBD2 (5 bases each). This CDR3 is built from 15 residues. The germline V and J ends were trimmed by 6 bases and 3 bases, with 17 bases remaining between them. Germline CDR1 reads MNHEY; CDR2 reads SVGAGI. DNA of the CDR3: TGTGCCAGCAGATCAACCGGGACCCCGAAAGAGACCCAGTACTTC. This translates into CASRSTGTPKETQYF.

This clonotype is medium-sized (0.01 to 0.1%). This chain joins TRBV7-2 and TRBJ2-7; maybe TRBD2 (6 bases). This CDR3 comprises 16 residues. CDR1 is SGHTA, CDR2 FQGNSA, per germline. V lost 5 bases to trimming and J lost 0 bases, with 17 bases between them. The CDR3 nucleotides read TGTGCCAGCAGCAAAGCGGGTAGCGGAAGCTCCTACGAGCAGTACTTC. Amino acid sequence: CASSKAGSGSSYEQYF.

In this sample, this clonotype turned up many times. The V and J genes are TRBV2 and TRBJ1-1, with D uncertain. Germline V gives CDR1 SNHLY, CDR2 FYNNEI. This CDR3 is built from 16 residues. V was clipped by 7 bases and J by 1 base, with 19 bases between them. CDR3 nucleotides: TGTGCCAGCACAGCGAGTTGGAATATTAGGAACACTGAAGCTTTCTTT. Protein product: CASTASWNIRNTEAFF.

This clonotype is medium-sized. This chain links TRBV20-1 with TRBJ1-5; 8 bases are a match to TRBD1. V dropped 5 bases and J dropped 7; count of bases not matched to a gene: 10. Germline V gene data show CDR1 as DFQATT and CDR2 as SNEGSKA (reference sequence). The CDR3 spans 14 residues. The CDR3 nucleotides read TGCAGTGCTTATGGACAGGGAAGATACCAGCCCCAGCATTTT. This sequence encodes CSAYGQGRYQPQHF.

The table lists this clonotype with a few counts. V and J are TRBV29-1 and TRBJ1-2; D is uncertain. This CDR3 region has 13 residues. The ends were cut back, 4 bases at V and 4 bases at J, with 13 bases in the middle. The germline V gene has CDR1 SQVTM and CDR2 ANQGSEA. In DNA, the CDR3 is TGCAGCGTTGGGACCCTTGGCACCTATGGCTACACCTTC. This translates into CSVGTLGTYGYTF. Complete variable domain (other parts from reference TRBV29-1 and TRBJ1-2): SAVISQKPSRDICQRGTSLTIQCQVDSQVTMMFWYRQQPGQSLTLIATANQGSEATYESGFVIDKFPISRPNLTFSTLTVSNMSPEDSSIYLCSVGTLGTYGYTFGSGTRLTVV.